This T cell receptor beta chain comes out of a study of cytomegalovirus exposure and HLA in healthy donors. General study results and limits: The study assumed roughly uniform donor sequencing depth for presence/absence analyses. Earlier analysis yielded a pattern in which most TCR beta V segments were productive about 90% or about 30% of the time.

A remark on this clone: The antigen is unknown.

The PCR had 60 Vbeta and 13 Jbeta primers. Using immunoSEQ multiplex PCR, the repertoire was profiled, and TCRdb retains in-frame clones only, with some absent. The repertoire holds approximately 79,000 clones, with almost 80% as singletons. Germline assignment: CDR1 MNHEY and CDR2 SVGAGI. Trimming removed 2 bases from V and 6 bases from J, with 7 bases in between. The CDR3 is 13 amino acids. This rearrangement joins TRBV6-5 to TRBJ2-2; D perhaps matches TRBD2 (5 bases). Sequenced material: PBMCs. The clonotype originates from a woman aged 40 to 50 in good health and CMV-seropositive. CDR3 nucleotides: TGTGCCAGCAGTTACGGGGAGTCCGGGGAGCTGTTTTTT. Residues: CASSYGESGELFF.